These 8 T cell receptor beta chains share one sample of origin, sequenced in a study of cytomegalovirus exposure and HLA in healthy donors (dated by TCRdb to the late 2010s). Library preparation employed the immunoSEQ multiplex PCR assay. For the multiplex PCR, a mixture combining 60 forward primers for TCR Vbeta segments and 13 reverse primers for TCR Jbeta segments was used. TCRdb provides this immuneACCESS table in a form limited to in-frame rearrangements. Some clones are lacking; in checked studies, under half of them reflect an unresolved V gene, and why the rest are absent is not known. The sample contains some 130,000 clones, 79% of them found a single time. 6.5% of the sample is in the top ten clones. Sequencing was done on a sample of PBMCs. The origin of the receptors is a man aged 40-49 years in good health and CMV-seropositive.

This chain joins TRBV7-6 and TRBJ2-1; TRBD2 matches 7 bases. Germline V CDR1 and CDR2: SGHVS, FNYEAQ. V gave up 3 bases and J gave up 5 bases; unmatched junction bases: 10. The CDR3 has 16 amino acids. The CDR3 DNA is TGTGCCAGCAGCTTCTTAGGAGCGGGAAGGGACAATGAGCAGTTCTTC. This gives the protein CASSFLGAGRDNEQFF.

The genes are TRBV9 and TRBJ1-2; 7 bases are a match to TRBD1. Germline-derived CDR1 and CDR2 are SGDLS and YYNGEE. After removal of 3 bases from V and 4 bases from J, the junction contained 9 bases not matched to a gene. This CDR3 comprises 15 residues. The CDR3 is CASSGGTGTVYGYTF. CDR3 DNA: TGTGCCAGCAGCGGAGGAACCGGGACAGTCTATGGCTACACCTTC.

This clone was detected many times. The V gene is TRBV5-1, the J gene TRBJ2-1; 7 bases fit TRBD2. Germline assignment: CDR1 SGHRS and CDR2 YFSETQ. This CDR3 spans 14 amino acids. Germline trimming cut 4 bases from V and 5 bases from J; bases unmatched to any gene: 6. The CDR3 coding sequence is TGCGCCAGCAGCCCCTCCCTAGCGGACAATGAGCAGTTCTTC. Protein sequence: CASSPSLADNEQFF.

This clone has more than one count but fewer than ten. The chain combines TRBV4-1 with TRBJ2-3; 8 bases align to TRBD2. V dropped 4 bases and J dropped 11; count of bases not matched to a gene: 17. This CDR3 has 16 residues. Germline V lookup: CDR1 MGHRA, CDR2 YSYEKL. CDR3 in DNA: TGCGCCAGCAGCCCATTTCCTAGCGGGCCCGTAGGGAGGCAGTATTTT. The encoded protein is CASSPFPSGPVGRQYF.

V and J are TRBV10-2 and TRBJ2-7, with D possibly TRBD1 on 7 matching bases. V was shortened by 6 bases and J by 4 bases, with 13 bases between the two germline ends. There are 13 residues in the CDR3. Germline V gene data show CDR1 as WSHSY and CDR2 as SAAADI. CDR3 bases: TGCGCCAGCAGCGCGGGACAGACGTACGAGCAGTACTTC. This translates into CASSAGQTYEQYF.

This chain's CDR3 is CASSGRPSRDDNSPLHF. CDR3 DNA: TGTGCCAGCAGCGGACGTCCCAGCAGGGATGATAATTCACCCCTCCACTTT. This chain links TRBV9 with TRBJ1-6, with a weak D call TRBD1 (5 bases). The CDR3 runs 17 residues. Trimming took off 3 bases at V and 5 bases at J, with 18 bases between the two ends. Germline V gene data show CDR1 as SGDLS and CDR2 as YYNGEE.

CDR3 sequence reads: CASSDWGLAGVGDTQYF. The DNA for the CDR3 is TGTGCCAGCAGTGATTGGGGACTAGCGGGAGTTGGAGATACGCAGTATTTT. The chain links TRBV6-1 to TRBJ2-3, with 14 bases that match TRBD2. This CDR3 comprises 17 residues. V lost 3 bases to trimming and J lost 5 bases; unmatched junction nucleotides: 7. The germline gives CDR1 MNHNS, CDR2 SASEGT.

V and J are TRBV19 and TRBJ2-3, with a possible D match to TRBD2 (7 bases). Per germline, CDR1 LNHDA and CDR2 SQIVND (reference sequence). CDR3 length: 13 residues. The CDR3 loop is CAGASGSTDTQYF. In DNA, the CDR3 is TGTGCGGGGGCTAGCGGAAGCACAGATACGCAGTATTTT.